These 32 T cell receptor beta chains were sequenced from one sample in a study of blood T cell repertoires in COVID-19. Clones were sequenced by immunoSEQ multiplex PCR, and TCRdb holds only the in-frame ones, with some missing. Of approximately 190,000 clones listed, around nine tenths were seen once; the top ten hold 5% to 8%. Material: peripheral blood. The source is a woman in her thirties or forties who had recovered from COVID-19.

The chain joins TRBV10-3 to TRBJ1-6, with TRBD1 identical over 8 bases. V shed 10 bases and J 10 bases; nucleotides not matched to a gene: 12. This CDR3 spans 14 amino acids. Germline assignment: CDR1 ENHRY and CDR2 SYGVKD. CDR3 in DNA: TGTGCCACCACTTTGGGACAGGCTCAGTCACCCCTCCACTTT. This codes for CATTLGQAQSPLHF.

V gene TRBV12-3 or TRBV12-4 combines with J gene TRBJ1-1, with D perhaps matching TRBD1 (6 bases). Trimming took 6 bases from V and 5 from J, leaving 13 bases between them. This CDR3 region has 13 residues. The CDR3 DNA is TGTGCCAGCAGGGGAACAGGGCGAACTGAAGCTTTCTTT. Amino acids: CASRGTGRTEAFF.

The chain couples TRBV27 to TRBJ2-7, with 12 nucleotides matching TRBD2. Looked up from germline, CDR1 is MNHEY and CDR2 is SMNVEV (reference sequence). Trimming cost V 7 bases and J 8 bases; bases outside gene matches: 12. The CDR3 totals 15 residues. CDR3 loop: CASTPRLAGVSKQYF. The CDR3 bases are TGTGCCAGCACCCCCCGACTAGCGGGAGTCTCCAAGCAGTACTTC.

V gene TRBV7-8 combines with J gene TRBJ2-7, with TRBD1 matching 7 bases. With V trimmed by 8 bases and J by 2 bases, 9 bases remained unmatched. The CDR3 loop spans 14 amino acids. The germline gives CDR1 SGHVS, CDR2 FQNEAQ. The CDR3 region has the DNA TGTGCCAGCGGGTGGGAAACAGGGGCCTACGAGCAGTACTTC. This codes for CASGWETGAYEQYF.

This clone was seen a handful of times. The DNA for the CDR3 is TGTGCCAGCAGCGTAGCTCTCAGGAGCACAGATACGCAGTATTTT. This sequence encodes CASSVALRSTDTQYF. The chain recombines TRBV9 with TRBJ2-3; D remains ambiguous. The CDR3 loop spans 15 amino acids. Trimming removed 0 bases at V and 0 bases at J, with 8 bases between. Germline CDR1 reads SGDLS; CDR2 reads YYNGEE.

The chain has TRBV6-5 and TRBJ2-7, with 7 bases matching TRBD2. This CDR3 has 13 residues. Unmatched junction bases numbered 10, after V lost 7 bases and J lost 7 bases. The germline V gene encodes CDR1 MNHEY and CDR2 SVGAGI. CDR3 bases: TGTGCCAGCAACGAGGGAGGGCCATGGGAGCAGTACTTC. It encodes CASNEGGPWEQYF.

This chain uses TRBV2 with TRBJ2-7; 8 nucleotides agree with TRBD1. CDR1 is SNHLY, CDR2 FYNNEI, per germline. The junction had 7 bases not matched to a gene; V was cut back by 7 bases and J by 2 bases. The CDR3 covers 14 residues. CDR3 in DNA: TGTGCCAGCAAGGGACAGGCTTCTGCCTACGAGCAGTACTTC. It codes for CASKGQASAYEQYF.

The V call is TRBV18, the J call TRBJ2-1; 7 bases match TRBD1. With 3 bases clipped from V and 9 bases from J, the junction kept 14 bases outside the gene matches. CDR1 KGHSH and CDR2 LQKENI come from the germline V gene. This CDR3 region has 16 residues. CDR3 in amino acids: CASSPRDSRRWGEQFF. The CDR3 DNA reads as TGTGCCAGCTCACCTCGGGACAGTCGAAGATGGGGTGAGCAGTTCTTC.

The CDR3 region is CASTPIGQGNYGYTF. As DNA, the CDR3 is TGTGCCAGTACTCCCATCGGACAGGGCAACTATGGCTACACCTTC. V and J are TRBV19 and TRBJ1-2; 8 bases fit TRBD1. Trimming at V came to 7 bases and at J to 2 bases, leaving 9 bases not matched to a gene. There are 15 residues in the CDR3. Germline CDR1 and CDR2: LNHDA and SQIVND (reference sequence). Using reference TRBV19 and TRBJ1-2 for the parts outside the CDR3, the full variable domain is DGGITQSPKYLFRKEGQNVTLSCEQNLNHDAMYWYRQDPGQGLRLIYYSQIVNDFQKGDIAEGYSVSREKKESFPLTVTSAQKNPTAFYLCASTPIGQGNYGYTFGSGTRLTVV.

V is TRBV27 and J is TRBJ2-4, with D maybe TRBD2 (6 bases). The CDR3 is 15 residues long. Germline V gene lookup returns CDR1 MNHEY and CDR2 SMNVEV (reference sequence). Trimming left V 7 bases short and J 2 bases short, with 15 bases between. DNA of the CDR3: TGTGCCAGCACCTCTTTGCGGGGCTCCAAAAACATTCAGTACTTC. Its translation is CASTSLRGSKNIQYF.

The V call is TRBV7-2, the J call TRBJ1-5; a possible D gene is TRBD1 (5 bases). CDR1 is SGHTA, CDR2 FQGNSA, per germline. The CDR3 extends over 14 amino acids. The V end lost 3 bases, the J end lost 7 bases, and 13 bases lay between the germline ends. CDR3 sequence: CASSLGRGFQPQHF. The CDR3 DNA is TGTGCCAGCAGCTTGGGGAGGGGTTTCCAGCCCCAGCATTTT.

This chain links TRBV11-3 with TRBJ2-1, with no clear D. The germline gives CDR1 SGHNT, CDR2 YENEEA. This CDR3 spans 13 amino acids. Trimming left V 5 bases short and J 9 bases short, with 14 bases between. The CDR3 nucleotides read TGTGCCAGCAGCCCAGGTTGGGCCTCTGAGCAGTTCTTC. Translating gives CASSPGWASEQFF.

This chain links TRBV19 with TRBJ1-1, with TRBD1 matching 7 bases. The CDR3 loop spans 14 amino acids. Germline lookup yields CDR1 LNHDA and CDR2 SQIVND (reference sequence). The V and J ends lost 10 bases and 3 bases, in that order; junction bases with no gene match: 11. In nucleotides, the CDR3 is TGTGCCACCGCAGGGGGAATCGTAGACACTGAAGCTTTCTTT. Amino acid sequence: CATAGGIVDTEAFF.

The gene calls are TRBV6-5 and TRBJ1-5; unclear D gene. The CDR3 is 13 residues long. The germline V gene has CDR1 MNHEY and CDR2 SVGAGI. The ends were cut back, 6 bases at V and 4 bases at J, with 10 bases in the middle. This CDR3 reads CASRNTVNQPQHF. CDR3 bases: TGTGCCAGCAGGAATACGGTGAATCAGCCCCAGCATTTT.

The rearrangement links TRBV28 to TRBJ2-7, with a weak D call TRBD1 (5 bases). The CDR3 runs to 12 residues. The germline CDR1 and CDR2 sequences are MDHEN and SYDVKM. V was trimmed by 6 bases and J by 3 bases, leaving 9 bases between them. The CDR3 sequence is CASSRDSYEQYF. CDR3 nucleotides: TGTGCCAGCAGCAGAGACAGCTACGAGCAGTACTTC.

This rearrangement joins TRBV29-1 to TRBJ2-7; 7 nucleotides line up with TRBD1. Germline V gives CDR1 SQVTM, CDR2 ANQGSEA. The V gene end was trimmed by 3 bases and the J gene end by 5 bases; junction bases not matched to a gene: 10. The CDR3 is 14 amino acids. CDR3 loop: CSVDTGTASDEQYF. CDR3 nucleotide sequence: TGCAGCGTTGACACCGGGACAGCATCGGACGAGCAGTACTTC.

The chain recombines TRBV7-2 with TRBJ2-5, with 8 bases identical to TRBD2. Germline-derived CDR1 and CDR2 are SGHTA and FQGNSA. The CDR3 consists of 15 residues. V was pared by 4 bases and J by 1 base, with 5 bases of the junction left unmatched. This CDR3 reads CASSYPGRAQETQYF. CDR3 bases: TGTGCCAGCAGCTACCCCGGGAGGGCCCAAGAGACCCAGTACTTC.

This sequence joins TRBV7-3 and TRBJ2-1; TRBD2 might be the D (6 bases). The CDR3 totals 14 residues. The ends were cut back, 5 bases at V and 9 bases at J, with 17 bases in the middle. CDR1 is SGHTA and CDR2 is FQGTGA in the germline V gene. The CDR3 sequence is CASSRSRRGAEQFF. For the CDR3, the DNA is TGTGCCAGCAGCCGCAGCAGGAGGGGCGCTGAGCAGTTCTTC.

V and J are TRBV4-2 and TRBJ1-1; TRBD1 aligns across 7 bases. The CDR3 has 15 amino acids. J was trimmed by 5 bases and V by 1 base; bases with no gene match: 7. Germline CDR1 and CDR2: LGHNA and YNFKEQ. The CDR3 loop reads CASSQVAGGGTEAFF. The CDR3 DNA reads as TGTGCCAGCAGCCAAGTGGCAGGGGGAGGTACTGAAGCTTTCTTT.

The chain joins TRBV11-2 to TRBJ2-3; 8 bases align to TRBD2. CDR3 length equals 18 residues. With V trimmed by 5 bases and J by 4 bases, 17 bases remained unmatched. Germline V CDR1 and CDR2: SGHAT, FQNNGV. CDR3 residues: CASSPLRRSGSVADTQYF. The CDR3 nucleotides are TGTGCCAGCAGCCCCCTCCGTCGAAGCGGGAGCGTCGCAGATACGCAGTATTTT.

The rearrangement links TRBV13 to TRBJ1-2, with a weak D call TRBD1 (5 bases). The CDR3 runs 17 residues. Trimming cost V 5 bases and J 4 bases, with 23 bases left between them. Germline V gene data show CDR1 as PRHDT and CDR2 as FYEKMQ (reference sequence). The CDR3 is CASSESGTRNSVYGYTF. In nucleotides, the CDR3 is TGTGCCAGCAGCGAATCAGGGACTAGAAACTCCGTCTATGGCTACACCTTC.

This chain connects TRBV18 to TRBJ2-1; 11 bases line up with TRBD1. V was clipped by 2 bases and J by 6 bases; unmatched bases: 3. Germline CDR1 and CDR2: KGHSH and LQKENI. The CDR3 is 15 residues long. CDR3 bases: TGTGCCAGCTCACCAGGGACAGGGGGACTCAATGAGCAGTTCTTC. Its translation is CASSPGTGGLNEQFF.

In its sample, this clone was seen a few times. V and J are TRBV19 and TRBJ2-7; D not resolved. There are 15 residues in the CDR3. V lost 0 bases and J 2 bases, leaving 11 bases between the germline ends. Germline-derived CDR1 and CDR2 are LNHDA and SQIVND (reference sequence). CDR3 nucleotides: TGTGCCAGTAGTATAGATCATGGCAATCCCTACGAGCAGTACTTC. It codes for CASSIDHGNPYEQYF.

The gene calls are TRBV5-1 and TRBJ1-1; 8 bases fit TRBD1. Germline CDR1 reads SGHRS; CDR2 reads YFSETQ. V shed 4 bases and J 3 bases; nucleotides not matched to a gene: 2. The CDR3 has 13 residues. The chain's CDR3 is CASSPQGDTEAFF. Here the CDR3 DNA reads TGCGCCAGCAGCCCACAGGGGGACACTGAAGCTTTCTTT.

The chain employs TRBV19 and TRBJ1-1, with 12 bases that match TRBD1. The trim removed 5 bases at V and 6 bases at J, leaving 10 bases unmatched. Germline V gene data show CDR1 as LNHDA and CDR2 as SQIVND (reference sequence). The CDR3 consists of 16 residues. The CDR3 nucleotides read TGTGCCAGTAGTCCCCACCGGGACAGGGGGCCGGCTGAAGCTTTCTTT. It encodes CASSPHRDRGPAEAFF. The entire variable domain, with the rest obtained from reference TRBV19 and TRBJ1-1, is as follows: DGGITQSPKYLFRKEGQNVTLSCEQNLNHDAMYWYRQDPGQGLRLIYYSQIVNDFQKGDIAEGYSVSREKKESFPLTVTSAQKNPTAFYLCASSPHRDRGPAEAFFGQGTRLTVV.

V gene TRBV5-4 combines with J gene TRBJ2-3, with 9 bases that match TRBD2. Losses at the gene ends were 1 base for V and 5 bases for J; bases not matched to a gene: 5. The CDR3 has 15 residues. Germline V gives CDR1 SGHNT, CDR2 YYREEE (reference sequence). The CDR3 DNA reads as TGTGCCAGCAGCTTGCCTGGGCGGGAGGGAGATACGCAGTATTTT. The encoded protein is CASSLPGREGDTQYF.

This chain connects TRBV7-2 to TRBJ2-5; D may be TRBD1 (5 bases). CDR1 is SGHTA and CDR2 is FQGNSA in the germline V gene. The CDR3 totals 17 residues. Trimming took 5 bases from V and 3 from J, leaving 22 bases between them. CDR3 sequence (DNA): TGTGCCAGCAGCCAAAGAGCAAAAGTCAGGGCCGAAGAGACCCAGTACTTC. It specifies CASSQRAKVRAEETQYF.

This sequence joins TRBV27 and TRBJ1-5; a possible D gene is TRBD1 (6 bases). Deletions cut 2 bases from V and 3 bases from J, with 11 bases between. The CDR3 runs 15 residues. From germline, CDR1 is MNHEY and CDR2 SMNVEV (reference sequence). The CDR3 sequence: CASSLGTGPNQPQHF. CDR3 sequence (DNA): TGTGCCAGCAGTTTAGGAACAGGGCCCAATCAGCCCCAGCATTTT.

The CDR3 coding sequence is TGTGCCAGCAGTTACGGGGCAGGGATCAATCAGCCCCAGCATTTT. Its translation is CASSYGAGINQPQHF. The chain recombines TRBV6-5 with TRBJ1-5, with D maybe TRBD1 (5 bases). The CDR3 spans 15 residues. V lost 2 bases and J 3 bases, leaving 11 bases between the germline ends. Looked up from germline, CDR1 is MNHEY and CDR2 is SVGAGI.

Here the CDR3 reads CASSQGGVGQGNNEQFF. The CDR3 region has the DNA TGCGCCAGCAGCCAAGGAGGAGTGGGACAGGGAAACAATGAGCAGTTCTTC. The chain carries TRBV4-3 and TRBJ2-1; TRBD1 matches 9 bases. Germline loops: CDR1 LGHNA, CDR2 YSLEER. The trim removed 1 base at V and 5 bases at J, leaving 9 bases unmatched. CDR3 size: 17 residues.

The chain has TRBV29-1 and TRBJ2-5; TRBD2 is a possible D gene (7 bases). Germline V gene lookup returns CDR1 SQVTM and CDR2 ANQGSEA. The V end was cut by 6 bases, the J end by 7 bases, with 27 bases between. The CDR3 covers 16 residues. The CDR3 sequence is CSVGQGEGQPSGTQYF. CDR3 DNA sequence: TGCAGCGTGGGGCAAGGGGAGGGACAACCCTCCGGGACCCAGTACTTC. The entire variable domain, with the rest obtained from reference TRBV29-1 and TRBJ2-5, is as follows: SAVISQKPSRDICQRGTSLTIQCQVDSQVTMMFWYRQQPGQSLTLIATANQGSEATYESGFVIDKFPISRPNLTFSTLTVSNMSPEDSSIYLCSVGQGEGQPSGTQYFGPGTRLLVL.

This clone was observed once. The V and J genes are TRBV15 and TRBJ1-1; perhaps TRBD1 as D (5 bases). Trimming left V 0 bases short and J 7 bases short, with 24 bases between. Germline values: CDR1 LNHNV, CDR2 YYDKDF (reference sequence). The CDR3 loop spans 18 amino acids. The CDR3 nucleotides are TGTGCCACCAGCAGAGAAGTTTTGATCGGCCAGGGTTTGAGTGAAGCTTTCTTT. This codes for CATSREVLIGQGLSEAFF.